The rows below give T cell receptor beta chains drawn from one sample of a study of CD8 T cells in Susac syndrome. TCRdb analysed the immunoSEQ multiplex PCR reads with MiXCR anew, one entry per CDR3 protein. The sample holds about 100,000 distinct CDR3 sequences; 95% are singletons and the top ten take approximately 0.3%. What was sequenced was CD8+ T cells from PBMCs. These receptors originate from a human donor with Susac syndrome. CDR3s include the opening cysteine and the closing phenylalanine or tryptophan. The D gene is left open where the match is weak. Expanded clones are given a class, and other clones once, few, many or no size at all.

D | size | J | V | DNA | CDR3
TRBD2 | NA | TRBJ2-3 | TRBV29-1 | TGCAGCGCCGTGAGCGGGGCAAAATCTAGCACAGATACGCAGTATTTT | CSAVSGAKSSTDTQYF
TRBD1 | once | TRBJ1-1 | TRBV20-1 | TGCAGTGCTGGACAGGGGAACACTGAAGCTTTCTTT | CSAGQGNTEAFF
NA | NA | TRBJ1-5 | TRBV12-3/TRBV12-4 | TGTGCCAGCAGTTTATGGGTGACAGGTGACCAAAATCAGCCCCAGCATTTT | CASSLWVTGDQNQPQHF
NA | NA | TRBJ2-3 | TRBV7-3 | TGTGCCAGCAGCTGGGACATCACAGATACGCAGTATTTT | CASSWDITDTQYF
NA | once | TRBJ2-2 | TRBV5-1 | TGCGCCAGCAGCGCGACAGCCATTAACACCGGGGAGCTGTTTTTT | CASSATAINTGELFF
NA | NA | TRBJ2-5 | TRBV5-1 | TGCGCCAGCAGCTTGTCGCGCAGCTCAGAGACCCAGTACTTC | CASSLSRSSETQYF
NA | NA | TRBJ2-1 | TRBV2 | TGTGCCAGCACTCCACGAGGAGCCTACAATGAGCAGTTCTTC | CASTPRGAYNEQFF
NA | NA | TRBJ2-7 | TRBV15 | TGTGCCACCAGCAGCCGGGGTGGCTACGAGCAGTACTTC | CATSSRGGYEQYF
NA | NA | TRBJ2-6 | TRBV6-1 | TGTGCCAGCAAGAAGGAAAGCTCTGGGGCCAACGTCCTGACTTTC | CASKKESSGANVLTF
NA | once | TRBJ1-5 | TRBV6-2/TRBV6-3 | TGTGCCAGCACAGAGTATAGCAATCAGCCCCAGCATTTT | CASTEYSNQPQHF
NA | NA | TRBJ2-3 | TRBV9 | TGTGCCAGCAGCGGACTCCAGGGTTTGGATACGCAGTATTTT | CASSGLQGLDTQYF
NA | NA | TRBJ1-6 | TRBV5-4 | TGTGCCAGCAGCCCCGGACAGACGACCAGTGACGGTTCACCCCTCCACTTT | CASSPGQTTSDGSPLHF
NA | NA | TRBJ2-2 | TRBV4-1 | TGCGCCAGCAGCCAAGATCAAGGGTCCGCCGGGGAGCTGTTTTTT | CASSQDQGSAGELFF
TRBD2 | NA | TRBJ2-7 | TRBV5-6 | TGTGCCAGCACCCTGGGAGGGGTCGTATCCGGAGTATACGAGCAGTACTTC | CASTLGGVVSGVYEQYF
TRBD2 | NA | TRBJ2-3 | TRBV20-1 | TGCAGTGCCCCTGGTTATTGGACTAGCGGATCTGCAGATACGCAGTATTTT | CSAPGYWTSGSADTQYF
NA | NA | TRBJ2-1 | TRBV4-2 | TGTGCCAGCAGCCAGATGACCTACAATGAGCAGTTCTTC | CASSQMTYNEQFF
TRBD2 | NA | TRBJ2-5 | TRBV15 | TGTGCCACCAGCAGAGATGCGGGGGGTGGGGAGACCCAGTACTTC | CATSRDAGGGETQYF
NA | NA | TRBJ1-2 | TRBV12-3/TRBV12-4 | TGTGCCAGCAGTTTTTTCGACAGGAGATTCTATGGCTACACCTTC | CASSFFDRRFYGYTF
TRBD2 | NA | TRBJ2-1 | TRBV4-1 | TGCGCCAGCAGCCAAGTCCTAGCGGGAGGGAAAGGGGAGCAGTTCTTC | CASSQVLAGGKGEQFF
TRBD2 | NA | TRBJ2-5 | TRBV5-6 | TGTGCCAGCAGCCCCACGGGACTAGCGGGACAAGAGACCCAGTACTTC | CASSPTGLAGQETQYF
NA | NA | TRBJ2-7 | TRBV28 | TGTGCCAGCAGACCCGACAGCCCTCGGGTCGAGCAGTACTTC | CASRPDSPRVEQYF
NA | NA | TRBJ1-6 | TRBV3-1 | TGTGCCAGCAGCCCTGTTGGGCGGGGATCACCCCTCCACTTT | CASSPVGRGSPLHF
NA | NA | TRBJ1-4 | TRBV15 | TGTGCCACCAGCAGAGTCAGGACAACTAATGAAAAACTGTTTTTT | CATSRVRTTNEKLFF